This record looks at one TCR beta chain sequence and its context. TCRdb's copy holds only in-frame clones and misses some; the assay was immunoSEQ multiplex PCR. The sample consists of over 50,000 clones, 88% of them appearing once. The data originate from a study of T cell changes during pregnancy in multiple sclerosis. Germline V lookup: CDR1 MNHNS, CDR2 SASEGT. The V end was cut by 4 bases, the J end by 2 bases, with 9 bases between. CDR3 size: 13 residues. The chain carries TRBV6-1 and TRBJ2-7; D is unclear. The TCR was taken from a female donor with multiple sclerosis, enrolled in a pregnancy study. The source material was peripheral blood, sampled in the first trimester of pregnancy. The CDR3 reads CASSGPIAYEQYF. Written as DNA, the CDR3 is TGTGCCAGCAGTGGTCCAATAGCCTACGAGCAGTACTTC.